The rows below give T cell receptor beta chains drawn from one sample of a study of circulating CD8 cells and anti-PD-1 response in melanoma. A single record per CDR3 protein comes from TCRdb applying MiXCR to the reads. The table shows about 450 distinct CDR3 sequences, with less than 11% occurring only once. Sequencing was performed on CD8+ T cells from PBMCs, taken at baseline or after one month of anti-PD-1 therapy (not recorded which). These TCRs come from a human donor with melanoma. CDR3s include the opening cysteine and the closing phenylalanine or tryptophan. A D gene is named only where the DNA matches it firmly. Expanded clones get a size class; other rows say once, few or many, or leave the size out.

once | 16 | TRBJ2-5 | TRBV4-2 | TRBD2 | TGTGCCAGCAGCCCCCAGCGGGGGGACATCCAAGAGACCCAGTACTTC | CASSPQRGDIQETQYF
few | 15 | TRBJ2-1 | TRBV7-3 | TRBD2 | TGTGCCAGCAGCTTCCCAGCGGGGGGGCTGAATGAGCAGTTCTTC | CASSFPAGGLNEQFF
large | 16 | TRBJ2-3 | TRBV5-6 | NA | TGTGCCAGCAGCTTGAGTGGTTACTTGTACACAGATACGCAGTATTTT | CASSLSGYLYTDTQYF
medium-sized | 14 | TRBJ2-7 | TRBV27 | TRBD2 | TGTGCCAGCAGTGGGTGGGAGGGCCCAGACGAGCAGTACTTC | CASSGWEGPDEQYF
medium-sized | 11 | TRBJ1-1 | TRBV27 | TRBD1 | TGTGCCAGCGGACAGGGGACTGAAGCTTTCTTT | CASGQGTEAFF
few | 15 | TRBJ1-1 | TRBV28 | TRBD1 | TGTGCCAGCAGTTTGAGGGGGACAGCCGACACTGAAGCTTTCTTT | CASSLRGTADTEAFF
large | 15 | TRBJ2-7 | TRBV28 | TRBD2 | TGTGCCAGCAGCTTCGTGGGGGGGAGCTCCTACGAGCAGTACTTC | CASSFVGGSSYEQYF
large | 14 | TRBJ2-3 | TRBV29-1 | NA | TGCAGCGTTGTTTGGGGAACGGATCCAGATACGCAGTATTTT | CSVVWGTDPDTQYF
large | 17 | TRBJ2-7 | TRBV25-1 | TRBD2 | TGTGCCAGCAGTGAGGATCCCCGGGAGGGTATTGCCTACGAGCAGTACTTC | CASSEDPREGIAYEQYF
medium-sized | 15 | TRBJ2-7 | TRBV20-1 | NA | TGCAGTGCTAGAGATTTAAGGCAGAGCTCCTACGAGCAGTACTTC | CSARDLRQSSYEQYF
medium-sized | 15 | TRBJ2-7 | TRBV2 | NA | TGTGCCAGCAGGGCCTCCGAGAGAAGCTCCTACGAGCAGTACTTC | CASRASERSSYEQYF
large | 15 | TRBJ2-7 | TRBV2 | TRBD2 | TGTGCCAGCGACCTAGCGGGGAAGAGCTCCTACGAGCAGTACTTC | CASDLAGKSSYEQYF
large | 15 | TRBJ2-7 | TRBV24-1 | NA | TGTGCCACCAGTGACCCCGGGACGGCGACCTACGAGCAGTACTTC | CATSDPGTATYEQYF
NA | 14 | TRBJ1-4 | TRBV3-1 | NA | TGTGCCAGCACCGTGGGGCAATCTAATGAAAAACTGTTTTTT | CASTVGQSNEKLFF
NA | 13 | TRBJ2-7 | TRBV7-9 | NA | TGTGCCAGCAGGAGTGAACAGGTGTACGAGCAGTACTTC | CASRSEQVYEQYF
NA | 12 | TRBJ2-7 | TRBV28 | NA | TGTGCCAGCAGCTTCGACAGGGCGGGACAGTACTTC | CASSFDRAGQYF
large | 18 | TRBJ2-1 | TRBV19 | TRBD2 | TGTGCCAGTAGTATAGACCGGGAAAGGCGGGAGGGCCTCAATGAGCAGTTCTTC | CASSIDRERREGLNEQFF
large | 14 | TRBJ2-1 | TRBV19 | NA | TGTGCCAGTTCGCCCTGGAAGGCAGGTTTTGAGCAGTTCTTC | CASSPWKAGFEQFF
large | 16 | TRBJ2-3 | TRBV28 | NA | TGTGCCAGCACCCCCGGCGAGGGCAGGTACACAGATACGCAGTATTTT | CASTPGEGRYTDTQYF
large | 14 | TRBJ2-1 | TRBV24-1 | NA | TGTGCCACCAGTGATACGGGTCAAGGAGGGGAGCAGTTCTTC | CATSDTGQGGEQFF
medium-sized | 18 | TRBJ2-3 | TRBV4-3 | NA | TGCGCCAGCAGCCAAGAAGGAGCGAGACACTTAAGCACAGATACGCAGTATTTT | CASSQEGARHLSTDTQYF
large | 14 | TRBJ2-7 | TRBV5-1 | NA | TGCGCCAGCAGCTTGGGTCGAGAAACCTACGAGCAGTACTTC | CASSLGRETYEQYF
large | 14 | TRBJ1-4 | TRBV19 | NA | TGTGCCAGTAGTATCCAGACAACAAATGAAAAACTGTTTTTT | CASSIQTTNEKLFF
large | 14 | TRBJ1-2 | TRBV27 | TRBD1 | TGTGCCAGCAGTTCTCGGACAGGCCTGGAGGGCTACACCTTC | CASSSRTGLEGYTF
medium-sized | 16 | TRBJ2-1 | TRBV19 | NA | TGTGCCAGTAGTATAGGGGGGCTAGATATCTACAATGAGCAGTTCTTC | CASSIGGLDIYNEQFF
large | 13 | TRBJ1-1 | TRBV2 | NA | TGTGCCAGCAGTGAAGATGAGGCGACTGAAGCTTTCTTT | CASSEDEATEAFF
NA | 14 | TRBJ2-4 | TRBV6-6 | TRBD2 | TGTGCCAGCAGTTCCAGCGGGAGGGAAGTCATTCAGTACTTC | CASSSSGREVIQYF
medium-sized | 16 | TRBJ2-7 | TRBV28 | NA | TGTGCCAGCAGCAACACTGGGATGGACCGTCCCTACGAGCAGTACTTC | CASSNTGMDRPYEQYF